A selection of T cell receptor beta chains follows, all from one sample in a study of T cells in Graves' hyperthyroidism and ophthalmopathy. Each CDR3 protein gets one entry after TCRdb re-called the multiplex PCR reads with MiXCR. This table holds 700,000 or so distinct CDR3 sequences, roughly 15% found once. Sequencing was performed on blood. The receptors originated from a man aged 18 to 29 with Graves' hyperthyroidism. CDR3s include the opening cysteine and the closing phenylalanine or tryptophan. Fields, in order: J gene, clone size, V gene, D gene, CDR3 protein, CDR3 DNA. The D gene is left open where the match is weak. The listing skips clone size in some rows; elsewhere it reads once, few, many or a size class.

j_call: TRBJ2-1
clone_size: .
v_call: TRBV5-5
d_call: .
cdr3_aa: CASSFPGSYNEQFF
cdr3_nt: TGTGCCAGCAGCTTTCCCGGGTCCTACAATGAGCAGTTCTTC

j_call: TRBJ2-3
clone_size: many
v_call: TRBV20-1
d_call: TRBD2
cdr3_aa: CSASGASGRAHTQYF
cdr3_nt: TGCAGTGCTAGCGGGGCTAGCGGGAGGGCTCATACGCAGTATTTT

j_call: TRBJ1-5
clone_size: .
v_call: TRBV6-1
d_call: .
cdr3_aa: CASSGDARGDQPQHF
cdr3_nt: TGTGCCAGCAGTGGCGACGCGCGGGGGGATCAGCCCCAGCATTTT

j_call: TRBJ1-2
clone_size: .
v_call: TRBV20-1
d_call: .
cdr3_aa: CSARDGVIRGGYTF
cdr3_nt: TGCAGTGCTAGAGACGGGGTGATCAGGGGAGGCTACACCTTC

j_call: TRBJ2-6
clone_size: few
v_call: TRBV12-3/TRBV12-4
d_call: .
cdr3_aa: CASSFTPGSRGANVLTF
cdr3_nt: TGTGCCAGCAGTTTTACCCCCGGGAGCCGAGGGGCCAACGTCCTGACTTTC

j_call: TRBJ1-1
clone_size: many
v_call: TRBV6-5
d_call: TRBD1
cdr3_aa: CASSYRGGYTEAFF
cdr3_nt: TGTGCCAGCAGTTATCGAGGGGGCTACACTGAAGCTTTCTTT

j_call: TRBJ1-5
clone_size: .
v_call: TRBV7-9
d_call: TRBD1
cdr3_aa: CASSAGGYEPQHF
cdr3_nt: TGTGCCAGCAGCGCAGGGGGCTATGAGCCCCAGCATTTT

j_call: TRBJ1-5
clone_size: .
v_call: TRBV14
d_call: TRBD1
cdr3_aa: CASSQGEEIRTGGLKSPQHF
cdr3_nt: TGTGCCAGCAGCCAAGGGGAGGAGATTCGGACAGGGGGATTAAAGTCGCCCCAGCATTTT

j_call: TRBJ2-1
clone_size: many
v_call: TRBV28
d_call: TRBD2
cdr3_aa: CASSLYGTGGNNEQFF
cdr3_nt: TGTGCCAGCAGTTTATACGGGACGGGGGGAAACAATGAGCAGTTCTTC

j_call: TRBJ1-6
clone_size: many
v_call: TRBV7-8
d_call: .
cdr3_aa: CASSSKGQGGESPLHF
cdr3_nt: TGTGCCAGCAGCTCCAAGGGCCAGGGAGGGGAATCACCCCTCCACTTT

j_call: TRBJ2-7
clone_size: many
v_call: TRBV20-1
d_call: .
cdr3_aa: CSARDRTHNYEQYF
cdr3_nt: TGCAGTGCTAGAGATCGGACGCACAATTACGAGCAGTACTTC

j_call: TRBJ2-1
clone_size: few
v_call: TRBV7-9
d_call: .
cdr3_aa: CASSSPQGEGYNEQFF
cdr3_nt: TGTGCCAGCAGCTCCCCCCAGGGGGAGGGTTACAATGAGCAGTTCTTC

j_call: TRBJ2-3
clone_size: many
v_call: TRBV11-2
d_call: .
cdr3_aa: CASSLDADTQYF
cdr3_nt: TGTGCCAGCAGCTTAGATGCAGATACGCAGTATTTT

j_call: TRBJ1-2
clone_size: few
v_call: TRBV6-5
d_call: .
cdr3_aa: CASSYSAGLDGYTF
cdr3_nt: TGTGCCAGCAGTTACTCGGCAGGCCTAGATGGCTACACCTTC